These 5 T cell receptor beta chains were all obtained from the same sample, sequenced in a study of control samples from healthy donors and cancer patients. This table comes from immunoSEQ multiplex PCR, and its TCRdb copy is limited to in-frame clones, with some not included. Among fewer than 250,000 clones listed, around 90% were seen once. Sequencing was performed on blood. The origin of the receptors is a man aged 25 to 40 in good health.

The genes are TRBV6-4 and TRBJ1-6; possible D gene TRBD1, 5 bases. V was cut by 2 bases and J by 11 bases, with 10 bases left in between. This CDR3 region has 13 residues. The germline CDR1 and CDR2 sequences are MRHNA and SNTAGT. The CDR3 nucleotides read TGTGCCAGCAGTGACGATCCGGGGGCACCCCTCCACTTT. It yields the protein CASSDDPGAPLHF.

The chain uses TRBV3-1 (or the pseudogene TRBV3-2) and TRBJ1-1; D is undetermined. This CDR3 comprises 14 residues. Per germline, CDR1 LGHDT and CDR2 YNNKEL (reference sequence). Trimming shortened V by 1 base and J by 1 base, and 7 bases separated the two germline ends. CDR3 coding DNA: TGTGCCAGCAGCCAAGGTCACAGGAACACTGAAGCTTTCTTT. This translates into CASSQGHRNTEAFF.

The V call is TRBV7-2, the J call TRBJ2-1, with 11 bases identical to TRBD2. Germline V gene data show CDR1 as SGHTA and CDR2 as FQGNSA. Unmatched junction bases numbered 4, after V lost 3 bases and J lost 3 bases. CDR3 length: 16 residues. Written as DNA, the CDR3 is TGTGCCAGCAGCTTCAACCTAGCGGGGGGCTACAATGAGCAGTTCTTC. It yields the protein CASSFNLAGGYNEQFF.

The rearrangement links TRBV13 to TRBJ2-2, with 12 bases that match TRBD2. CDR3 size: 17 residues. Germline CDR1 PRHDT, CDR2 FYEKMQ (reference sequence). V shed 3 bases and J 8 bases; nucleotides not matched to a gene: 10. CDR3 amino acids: CASSFGLAGYGSGELFF. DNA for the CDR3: TGTGCCAGCAGCTTTGGACTAGCGGGGTATGGCTCGGGGGAGCTGTTTTTT. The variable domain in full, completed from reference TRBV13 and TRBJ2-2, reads AAGVIQSPRHLIKEKRETATLKCYPIPRHDTVYWYQQGPGQDPQFLISFYEKMQSDKGSIPDRFSAQQFSDYHSELNMSSLELGDSALYFCASSFGLAGYGSGELFFGEGSRLTVL.

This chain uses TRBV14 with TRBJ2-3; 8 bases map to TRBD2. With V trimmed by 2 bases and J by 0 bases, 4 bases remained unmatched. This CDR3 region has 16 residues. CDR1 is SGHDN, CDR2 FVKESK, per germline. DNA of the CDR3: TGTGCCAGCAGCCAACTAGCGGGCTCTAGCACAGATACGCAGTATTTT. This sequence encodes CASSQLAGSSTDTQYF.